This T cell receptor beta chain comes out of a study of post-analysis software for immune sequencing data (dated by TCRdb to 2014 to 2015). Regarding the study in general: The recorded disease courses included relapsing-remitting, secondary progressive and progressive-relapsing multiple sclerosis, and some patients had no subtype annotation. The patient repertoires were set against under 12 previously published healthy control repertoires from donors whose ages ranged from roughly 6 to 26 years. A subset of samples was prepared in parallel using single-end sample barcoding, then pooled and co-amplified after Illumina adapter ligation.

To demonstrate the VDJtools post-analysis software, TCR beta repertoires were profiled from the peripheral blood of 13 young patients with multiple sclerosis. The multiple sclerosis patients were children and adolescents ranging in age from about 6 to 17 years. The library relied on PCR. Sequencing was performed on an Illumina HiSeq 2500. To reduce PCR and sequencing biases, unique molecular identifiers were built into the TCR beta cDNA libraries. Every 1 to 10 million input T cells yielded approximately 500,000 cDNA molecules, meaning each molecule approximated one T cell. The patient libraries were prepared and sequenced using the same protocol as the earlier healthy control dataset. Samples belonging to the same batch were prepared together, multiplexed and sequenced on a shared HiSeq lane. Concerning the study's data processing: MIGEC was used to process the raw barcoded reads, and molecular identifier groups with only a single read were discarded before consensus assembly and CDR3 extraction. Clonotype tables were post-analysed with VDJtools, and diversity was normalized by down-sampling all datasets to the smallest sample size. To correct batch-related cross-sample contamination, repertoire overlap clustering matched CDR3 amino acid sequences but not nucleotide sequences. TCRdb reprocessed the public reads (quality trimming at Q25 with fastp, clone calling with MiXCR) and kept in-frame beta chains. Merged by CDR3 protein, the rows form single entries marked with the most common genes and DNA. These V and J calls derive from TCRdb rather than the authors' analysis. In this sample the table shows 430,000 or so distinct CDR3 sequences, roughly 40% of which occur a single time. Around 8% of the sample is held by the ten biggest clonotypes.

Points on this clonotype: This clone's antigen is unknown. An end of the junction differs from the germline gene, which may be a read error.

Sequences SGHKS (CDR1) and YYEKEE (CDR2) are obtained from the germline V gene (reference sequence). Including cysteine and phenylalanine, the CDR3 has 15 amino acids. CDR3 DNA only is kept here, 45 bases in frame from base 1. Paper-wide results and their limitations: Compared with controls, multiple sclerosis patients had significantly lower normalized Chao1 diversity, a finding suggesting substantial peripheral T-cell clonal expansion. Significantly higher frequencies in patients than in controls were found for about five TRBV segments, including TRBV5-6, TRBV5-1 and TRBV20-1. Direct clustering with F measure showed strong co-clustering of samples prepared in the same batch, prompting a batch-effect correction. The control group was slightly older than the multiple sclerosis patient group.

This chain is built from TRBV5-5 and TRBJ1-4, with an unclear D gene assignment. The sequence was collected from a girl aged 2 to 10 with multiple sclerosis. The sample comprised blood. The bases are TGTGCCAGCAGCCACAATCCGGGAGAAAGGGAAAAACTTTTTTTT. This codes for CASSHNPGEREKLFF.